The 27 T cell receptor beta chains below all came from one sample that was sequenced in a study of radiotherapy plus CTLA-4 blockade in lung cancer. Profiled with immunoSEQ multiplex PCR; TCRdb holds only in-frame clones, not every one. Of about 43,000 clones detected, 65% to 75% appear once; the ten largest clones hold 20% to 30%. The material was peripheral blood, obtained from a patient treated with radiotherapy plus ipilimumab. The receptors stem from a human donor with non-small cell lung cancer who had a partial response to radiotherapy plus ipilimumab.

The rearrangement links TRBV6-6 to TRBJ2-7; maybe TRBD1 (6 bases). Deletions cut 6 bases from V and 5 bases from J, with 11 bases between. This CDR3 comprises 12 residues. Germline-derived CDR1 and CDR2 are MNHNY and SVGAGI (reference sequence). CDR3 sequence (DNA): TGTGCCAGCAGCCCCAGGGGCGACGAGCAGTACTTC. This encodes CASSPRGDEQYF.

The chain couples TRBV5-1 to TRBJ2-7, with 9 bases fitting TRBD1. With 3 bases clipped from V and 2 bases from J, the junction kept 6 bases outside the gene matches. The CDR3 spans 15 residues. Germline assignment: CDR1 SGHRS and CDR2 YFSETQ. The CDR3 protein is CASSSGRTGAYEQYF. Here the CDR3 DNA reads TGCGCCAGCAGCTCGGGACGGACAGGGGCCTACGAGCAGTACTTC.

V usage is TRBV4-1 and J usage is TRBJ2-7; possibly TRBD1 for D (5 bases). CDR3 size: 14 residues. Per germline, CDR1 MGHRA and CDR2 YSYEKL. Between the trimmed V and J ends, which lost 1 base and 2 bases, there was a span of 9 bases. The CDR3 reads CASSQVGRTYEQYF. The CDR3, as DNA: TGCGCCAGCAGCCAAGTGGGGCGGACCTACGAGCAGTACTTC.

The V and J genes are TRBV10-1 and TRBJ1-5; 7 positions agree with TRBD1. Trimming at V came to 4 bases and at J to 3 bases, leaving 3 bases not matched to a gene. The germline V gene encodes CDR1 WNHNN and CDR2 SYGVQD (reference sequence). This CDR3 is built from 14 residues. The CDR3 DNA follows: TGCGCCAGCAGTGGACAGGGAGCCAATCAGCCCCAGCATTTT. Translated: CASSGQGANQPQHF.

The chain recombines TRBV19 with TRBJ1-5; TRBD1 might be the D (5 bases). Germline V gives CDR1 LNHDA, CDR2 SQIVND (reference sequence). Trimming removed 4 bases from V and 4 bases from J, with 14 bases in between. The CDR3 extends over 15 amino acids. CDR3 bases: TGTGCCAGTAGTACCACCAGGGTCTGGAATCAGCCCCAGCATTTT. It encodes CASSTTRVWNQPQHF.

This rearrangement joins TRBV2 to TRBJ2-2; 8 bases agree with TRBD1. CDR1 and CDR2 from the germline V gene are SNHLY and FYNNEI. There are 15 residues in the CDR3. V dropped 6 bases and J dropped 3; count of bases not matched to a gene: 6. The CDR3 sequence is CASRFDRGHTGELFF. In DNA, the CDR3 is TGTGCCAGCAGATTTGACAGGGGACACACCGGGGAGCTGTTTTTT.

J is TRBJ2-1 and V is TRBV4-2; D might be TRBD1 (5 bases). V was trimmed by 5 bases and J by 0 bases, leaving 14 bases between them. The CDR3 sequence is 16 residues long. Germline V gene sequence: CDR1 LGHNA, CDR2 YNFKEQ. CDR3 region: CASSLRGESSYNEQFF. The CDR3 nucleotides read TGTGCCAGCAGCTTAAGGGGCGAAAGCTCCTACAATGAGCAGTTCTTC.

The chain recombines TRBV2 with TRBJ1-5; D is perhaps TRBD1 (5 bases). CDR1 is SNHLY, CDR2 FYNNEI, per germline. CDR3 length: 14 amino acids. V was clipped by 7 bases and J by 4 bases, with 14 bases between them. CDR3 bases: TGTGCCAGCACCCGGGGGGGTGGAAATCAGCCCCAGCATTTT. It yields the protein CASTRGGGNQPQHF.

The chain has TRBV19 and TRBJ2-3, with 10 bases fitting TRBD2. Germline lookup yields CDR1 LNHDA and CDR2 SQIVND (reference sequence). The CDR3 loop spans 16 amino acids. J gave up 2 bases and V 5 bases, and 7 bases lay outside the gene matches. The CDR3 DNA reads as TGTGCCAGTAGTGGTCGACTAGCGGGTGCCACAGATACGCAGTATTTT. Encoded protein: CASSGRLAGATDTQYF.

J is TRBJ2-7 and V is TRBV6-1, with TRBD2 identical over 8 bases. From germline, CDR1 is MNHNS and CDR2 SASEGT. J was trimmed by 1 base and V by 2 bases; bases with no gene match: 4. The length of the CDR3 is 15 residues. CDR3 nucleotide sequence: TGTGCCAGCAGTGAACGTCGCGGGAGGTCCTACGAGCAGTACTTC. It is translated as CASSERRGRSYEQYF.

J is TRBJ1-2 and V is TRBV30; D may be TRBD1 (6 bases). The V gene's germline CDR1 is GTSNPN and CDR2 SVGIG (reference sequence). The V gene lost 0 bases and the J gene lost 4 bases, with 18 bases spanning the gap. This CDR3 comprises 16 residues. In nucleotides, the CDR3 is TGTGCCTGGAGTGTAACGGCTTTAAAAGGGGGCTATGGCTACACCTTC. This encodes CAWSVTALKGGYGYTF.

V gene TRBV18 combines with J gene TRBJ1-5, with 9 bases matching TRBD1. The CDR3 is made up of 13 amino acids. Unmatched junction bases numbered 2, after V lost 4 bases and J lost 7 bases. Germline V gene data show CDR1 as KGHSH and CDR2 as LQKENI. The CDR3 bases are TGTGCCAGCTCACGGGACAGGGAACAGCCCCAGCATTTT. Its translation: CASSRDREQPQHF.

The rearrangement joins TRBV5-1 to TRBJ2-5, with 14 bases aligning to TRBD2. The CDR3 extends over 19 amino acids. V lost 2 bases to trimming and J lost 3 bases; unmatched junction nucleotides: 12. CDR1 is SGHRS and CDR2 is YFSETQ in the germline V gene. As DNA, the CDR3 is TGCGCCAGCAGCTTCCAACCGGGACTAGCGGGAGTGGGGGAAGAGACCCAGTACTTC. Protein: CASSFQPGLAGVGEETQYF.

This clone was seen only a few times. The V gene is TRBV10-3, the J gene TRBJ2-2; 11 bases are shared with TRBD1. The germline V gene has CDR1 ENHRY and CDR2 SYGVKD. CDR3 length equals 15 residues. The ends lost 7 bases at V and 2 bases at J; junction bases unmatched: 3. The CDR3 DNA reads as TGTGCCATCAAAGGGACAGGGGGTAACACCGGGGAGCTGTTTTTT. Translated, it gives CAIKGTGGNTGELFF.

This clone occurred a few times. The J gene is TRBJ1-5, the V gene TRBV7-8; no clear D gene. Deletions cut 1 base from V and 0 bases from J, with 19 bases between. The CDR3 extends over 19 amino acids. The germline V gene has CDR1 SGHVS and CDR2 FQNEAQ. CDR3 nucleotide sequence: TGTGCCAGCAGCTTAGTCGGTACCGCTCATGATTATAGCAATCAGCCCCAGCATTTT. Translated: CASSLVGTAHDYSNQPQHF.

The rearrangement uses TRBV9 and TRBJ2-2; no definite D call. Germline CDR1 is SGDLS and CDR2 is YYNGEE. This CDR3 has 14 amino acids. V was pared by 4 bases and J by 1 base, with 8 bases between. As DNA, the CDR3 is TGTGCCAGCAGCCCACGGAGGAACACCGGGGAGCTGTTTTTT. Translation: CASSPRRNTGELFF.

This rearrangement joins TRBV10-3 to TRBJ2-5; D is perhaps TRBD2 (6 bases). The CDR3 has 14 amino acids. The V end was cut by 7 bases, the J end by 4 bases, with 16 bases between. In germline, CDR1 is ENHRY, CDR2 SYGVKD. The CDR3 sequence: CAIKAGREGETQYF. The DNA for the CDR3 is TGTGCCATCAAAGCGGGCAGAGAGGGAGAGACCCAGTACTTC.

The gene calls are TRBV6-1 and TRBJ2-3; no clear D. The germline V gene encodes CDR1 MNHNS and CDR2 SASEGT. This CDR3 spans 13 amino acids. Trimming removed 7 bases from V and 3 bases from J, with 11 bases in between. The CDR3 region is CASTTSSTDTQYF. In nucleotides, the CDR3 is TGTGCCAGCACGACATCCTCGACAGATACGCAGTATTTT.

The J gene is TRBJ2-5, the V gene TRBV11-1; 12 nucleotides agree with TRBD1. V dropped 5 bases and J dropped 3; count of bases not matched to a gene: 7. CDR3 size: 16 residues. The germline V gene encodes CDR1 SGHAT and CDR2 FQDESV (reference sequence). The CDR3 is CASSRGTGGSEETQYF. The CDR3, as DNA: TGTGCCAGCAGCCGAGGGACAGGGGGCTCGGAAGAGACCCAGTACTTC.

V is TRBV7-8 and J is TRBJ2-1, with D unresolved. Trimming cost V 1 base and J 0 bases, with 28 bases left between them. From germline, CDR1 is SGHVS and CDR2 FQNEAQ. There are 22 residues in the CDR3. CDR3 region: CASSLGSRSGLLNPNSYNEQFF. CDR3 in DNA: TGTGCCAGCAGCTTAGGTAGTAGGAGTGGCTTATTAAACCCTAACTCCTACAATGAGCAGTTCTTC.

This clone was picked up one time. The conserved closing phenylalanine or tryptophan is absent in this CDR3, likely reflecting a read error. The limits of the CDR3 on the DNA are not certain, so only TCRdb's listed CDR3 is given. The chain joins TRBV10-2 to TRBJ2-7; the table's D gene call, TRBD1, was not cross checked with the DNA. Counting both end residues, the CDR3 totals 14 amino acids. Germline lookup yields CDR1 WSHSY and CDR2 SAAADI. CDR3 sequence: CASSESAGDQGFHL.

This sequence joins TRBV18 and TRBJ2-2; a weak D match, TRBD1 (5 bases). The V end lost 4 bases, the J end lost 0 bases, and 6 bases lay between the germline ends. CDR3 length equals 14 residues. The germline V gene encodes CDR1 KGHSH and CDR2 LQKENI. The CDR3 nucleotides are TGTGCCAGCTCACGGACACCGAACACCGGGGAGCTGTTTTTT. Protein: CASSRTPNTGELFF.

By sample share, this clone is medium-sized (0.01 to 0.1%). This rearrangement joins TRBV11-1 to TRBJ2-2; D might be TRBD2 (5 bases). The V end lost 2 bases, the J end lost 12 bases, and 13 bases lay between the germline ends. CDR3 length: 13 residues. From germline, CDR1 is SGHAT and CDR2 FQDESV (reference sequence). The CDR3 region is CASSLLEAEKLFF. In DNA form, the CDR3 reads TGTGCCAGCAGCTTACTGGAGGCGGAAAAGCTGTTTTTT.

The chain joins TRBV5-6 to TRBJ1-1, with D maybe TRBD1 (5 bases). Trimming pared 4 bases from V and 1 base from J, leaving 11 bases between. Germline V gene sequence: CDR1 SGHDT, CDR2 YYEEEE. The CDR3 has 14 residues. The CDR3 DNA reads TGTGCCAGCAGCGTGATGACAGCGAACACTGAAGCTTTCTTT. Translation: CASSVMTANTEAFF.

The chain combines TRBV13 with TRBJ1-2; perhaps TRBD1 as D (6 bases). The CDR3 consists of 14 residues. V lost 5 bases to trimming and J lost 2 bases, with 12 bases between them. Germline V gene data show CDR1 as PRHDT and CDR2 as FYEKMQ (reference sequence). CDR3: CASSLKTGNYGYTF. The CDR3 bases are TGTGCCAGCAGCCTGAAGACAGGAAACTATGGCTACACCTTC.

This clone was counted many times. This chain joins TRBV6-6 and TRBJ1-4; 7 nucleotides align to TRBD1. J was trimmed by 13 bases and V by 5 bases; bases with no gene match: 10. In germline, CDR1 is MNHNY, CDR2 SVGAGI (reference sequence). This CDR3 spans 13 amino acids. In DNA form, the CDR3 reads TGTGCCAGCAGTGATAGACAGGGTAAAATACTGTTTTTT. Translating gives CASSDRQGKILFF.

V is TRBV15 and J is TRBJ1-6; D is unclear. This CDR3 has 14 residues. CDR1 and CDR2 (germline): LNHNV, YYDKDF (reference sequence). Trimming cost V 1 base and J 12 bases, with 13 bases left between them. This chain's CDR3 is CATSRALIGEPLHF. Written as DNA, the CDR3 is TGTGCCACCAGCAGAGCCCTAATCGGGGAACCCCTCCACTTT.